One sample yielded the 14 T cell receptor beta chains listed below, sequenced in a study of OX40 agonist ivuxolimab in advanced cancers. The protocol used for the library was the immunoSEQ multiplex PCR assay. TCRdb carries this immuneACCESS record with in-frame sequences only. Its versions omit some clonotypes, under half of them owing to an unresolved V gene in the studies checked, with the rest unexplained. The sample profile shows about 50,000 clones; approximately 86% of them were found once. The top ten constitute 10% to 12% of the sample. Sequenced here: CD4+ or CD8+ T cells sorted from blood, sampled in a trial of the OX40 agonist ivuxolimab. These receptors originate from an adult with an advanced solid tumor such as melanoma, head and neck, liver or kidney cancer.

This chain joins TRBV4-1 and TRBJ2-5, with no clear D. Germline V lookup: CDR1 MGHRA, CDR2 YSYEKL. The CDR3 totals 13 residues. V gave up 1 base and J gave up 6 bases, with 9 bases separating them. CDR3 amino acids: CASSQGRPQTQYF. CDR3 coding DNA: TGCGCCAGCAGCCAAGGGCGCCCCCAGACCCAGTACTTC.

The chain employs TRBV5-4 and TRBJ2-2, with D unclear. The CDR3 has 13 residues. The V gene's germline CDR1 is SGHNT and CDR2 YYREEE (reference sequence). The V end lost 0 bases, the J end lost 6 bases, and 6 bases lay between the germline ends. CDR3: CASSLETPGELFF. The CDR3 bases are TGTGCCAGCAGCTTGGAGACTCCCGGGGAGCTGTTTTTT.

This sequence joins TRBV7-9 and TRBJ2-3; D perhaps matches TRBD2 (5 bases). Trimming took off 4 bases at V and 2 bases at J, with 13 bases between the two ends. The CDR3 has 15 residues. Germline assignment: CDR1 SEHNR and CDR2 FQNEAQ (reference sequence). The CDR3 loop is CASSSPGGTTDTQYF. CDR3 DNA sequence: TGTGCCAGCAGCTCCCCCGGAGGTACCACAGATACGCAGTATTTT.

The table lists this clone with many counts. V usage is TRBV10-3 and J usage is TRBJ1-2; tentatively, D is TRBD1 (6 bases). This CDR3 is 12 amino acids long. Germline V gene sequence: CDR1 ENHRY, CDR2 SYGVKD. V gave up 3 bases and J gave up 8 bases, with 10 bases separating them. CDR3 sequence (DNA): TGTGCCATCAGTGAAGGGGGGCTAGGCTACACCTTC. Its translation: CAISEGGLGYTF.

CDR3 nucleotide sequence: TGTGCCAGCAGCCCGACCGGGACTAGCGGGAGTTACGAGCAGTACTTC. Translating gives CASSPTGTSGSYEQYF. The J gene is TRBJ2-7, the V gene TRBV5-4; 14 bases fit TRBD2. With 4 bases clipped from V and 4 bases from J, the junction kept 7 bases outside the gene matches. Germline V gene data show CDR1 as SGHNT and CDR2 as YYREEE (reference sequence). This CDR3 is 16 amino acids long.

V usage is TRBV9 and J usage is TRBJ1-2; D remains unclear. Germline assignment: CDR1 SGDLS and CDR2 YYNGEE. With 1 base removed from V and 2 bases from J, the gap between germline ends came to 12 bases. The CDR3 is made up of 15 amino acids. This chain's CDR3 is CASSVREGGNYGYTF. In nucleotides, the CDR3 is TGTGCCAGCAGCGTAAGGGAGGGAGGCAACTATGGCTACACCTTC. Variable domain in full (rest from reference TRBV9 and TRBJ1-2): DSGVTQTPKHLITATGQRVTLRCSPRSGDLSVYWYQQSLDQGLQFLIQYYNGEERAKGNILERFSAQQFPDLHSELNLSSLELGDSALYFCASSVREGGNYGYTFGSGTRLTVV.

This clone was counted a single time. The gene calls are TRBV6-5 and TRBJ1-2; D not resolved. Per the germline V gene, CDR1 is MNHEY and CDR2 is SVGAGI. The CDR3 has 12 amino acids. The V gene lost 0 bases and the J gene lost 12 bases, with 11 bases spanning the gap. CDR3 sequence: CASSYSKGQNTF. CDR3 bases: TGTGCCAGCAGTTACTCGAAAGGGCAGAACACCTTC.

V usage is TRBV13 and J usage is TRBJ2-3; tentatively, D is TRBD1 (6 bases). Germline V CDR1 and CDR2: PRHDT, FYEKMQ (reference sequence). The CDR3 is 14 residues long. Trimming removed 6 bases at V and 2 bases at J, with 12 bases between. Here the CDR3 reads CASRQGEVTDTQYF. CDR3 sequence (DNA): TGTGCCAGCAGACAGGGTGAGGTCACAGATACGCAGTATTTT.

This clone was seen a single time. The CDR3 is CASSQDRMTGAAGYTF. The DNA for the CDR3 is TGCGCCAGCAGCCAAGATCGAATGACAGGGGCAGCTGGCTACACCTTC. The V gene is TRBV4-3, the J gene TRBJ1-2, with TRBD1 matching 8 bases. The germline gives CDR1 LGHNA, CDR2 YSLEER. With 0 bases clipped from V and 7 bases from J, the junction kept 10 bases outside the gene matches. This CDR3 region has 16 residues.

The chain carries TRBV10-3 and TRBJ2-5; weak D call: TRBD1 (6 bases). Trimming removed 6 bases from V and 0 bases from J, with 17 bases in between. CDR1 is ENHRY, CDR2 SYGVKD, per germline. This CDR3 has 16 residues. The DNA of the CDR3 is TGTGCCATCAGAGCCCCCGGGACACAAAACCAAGAGACCCAGTACTTC. Translated: CAIRAPGTQNQETQYF.

This chain connects TRBV4-1 to TRBJ2-2, with TRBD1 matching 8 bases. Per the germline V gene, CDR1 is MGHRA and CDR2 is YSYEKL. V lost 1 base and J lost 5; bases outside the gene matches: 12. This CDR3 comprises 18 residues. The CDR3 loop reads CASSQAGLRTGLTGELFF. Here the CDR3 DNA reads TGCGCCAGCAGCCAAGCGGGGCTTAGGACAGGGCTTACCGGGGAGCTGTTTTTT.

This rearrangement joins TRBV27 to TRBJ1-6; 7 bases match TRBD1. Germline V CDR1 and CDR2: MNHEY, SMNVEV (reference sequence). This CDR3 has 18 residues. V lost 8 bases to trimming and J lost 3 bases; unmatched junction nucleotides: 16. The DNA for the CDR3 is TGTGCCAGCGCCAGGGGGGCCCCCGGGACTGTCTATAATTCACCCCTCCACTTT. As protein: CASARGAPGTVYNSPLHF.

V and J are TRBV7-9 and TRBJ2-3; TRBD1 matches at 7 bases. V trimming: 2 bases; J trimming: 5 bases; junction bases outside the gene matches: 10. CDR3 length: 16 amino acids. Germline V lookup: CDR1 SEHNR, CDR2 FQNEAQ (reference sequence). DNA for the CDR3: TGTGCCAGCAGCTTAAGACAGGGTTCCGAGGAAGATACGCAGTATTTT. Amino acids: CASSLRQGSEEDTQYF.

V and J are TRBV9 and TRBJ2-1; 9 bases are shared with TRBD2. The CDR3 length is 16 residues. The germline CDR1 and CDR2 sequences are SGDLS and YYNGEE. J gave up 8 bases and V 0 bases, and 9 bases lay outside the gene matches. Written as DNA, the CDR3 is TGTGCCAGCAGCGTAGATTGGGCGGGGGGGCTATATGAGCAGTTCTTC. It is translated as CASSVDWAGGLYEQFF.